This entry lists 14 T cell receptor beta chains sequenced from one sample in a study of early T cells in non-severe SARS-CoV-2 infection. Each CDR3 protein gets one entry after TCRdb re-called the 5' RACE reads with MiXCR. The table shows 75,000 to 90,000 distinct CDR3 sequences, with 14% to 15% occurring only once. The sample taken for sequencing was whole blood. These receptors all come from an adult who was a healthcare worker with PCR-confirmed SARS-CoV-2 infection or an uninfected control (not recorded which).

This clonotype was seen only a few times. This sequence joins TRBV29-1 and TRBJ1-1; the match to TRBD1 covers 7 bases. CDR3 length equals 12 residues. Germline CDR1 SQVTM, CDR2 ANQGSEA. V trimming: 5 bases; J trimming: 8 bases; junction bases outside the gene matches: 8. The CDR3 is CSVNRGSPEAFF. The DNA for the CDR3 is TGCAGCGTTAACAGGGGATCCCCCGAAGCTTTCTTT.

V is TRBV13 and J is TRBJ2-7; 10 nucleotides match TRBD1. The trim removed 4 bases at V and 6 bases at J, leaving 12 bases unmatched. CDR1 is PRHDT, CDR2 FYEKMQ, per germline (reference sequence). The CDR3 is made up of 16 amino acids. As DNA, the CDR3 is TGTGCCAGCAGCTCATCCTTTAGGACAGGGGGTGCCGAGCAGTACTTC. The encoded protein is CASSSSFRTGGAEQYF.

The chain carries TRBV20-1 and TRBJ2-7, with D tentatively TRBD2 (5 bases). This CDR3 region has 13 residues. The germline V gene encodes CDR1 DFQATT and CDR2 SNEGSKA (reference sequence). V was clipped by 3 bases and J by 5 bases, with 14 bases between them. The CDR3 loop is CSASRGEFHEQYF. As DNA, the CDR3 is TGCAGTGCTAGTCGTGGGGAGTTCCACGAGCAGTACTTC.

This clonotype occurred a few times. The J gene is TRBJ2-3, the V gene TRBV12-3 or TRBV12-4; TRBD2 matches 7 bases. The J segment lost 3 bases and the V segment lost 3 bases, leaving 15 bases of the junction unmatched. This CDR3 spans 18 amino acids. The CDR3 protein is CASSLGGSYPSRTDTQYF. The CDR3 DNA reads as TGTGCCAGCAGTTTGGGCGGGAGTTACCCCAGCCGGACAGATACGCAGTATTTT.

The chain uses TRBV3-1 and TRBJ2-2; D not resolved. V shed 8 bases and J shed 2 bases, with 6 bases lying between them. Germline V gene sequence: CDR1 LGHDT, CDR2 YNNKEL (reference sequence). There are 12 residues in the CDR3. Here the CDR3 reads CASEGNTGELFF. In nucleotides, the CDR3 is TGTGCCAGCGAAGGTAACACCGGGGAGCTGTTTTTT.

The chain carries TRBV5-1 and TRBJ2-3, with D perhaps TRBD2 (6 bases). V lost 4 bases and J lost 2, with 11 bases in between. The CDR3 has 14 amino acids. The germline V gene has CDR1 SGHRS and CDR2 YFSETQ. The CDR3 region has the DNA TGCGCCAGCAGCCTGAGGGACTCCACAGATACGCAGTATTTT. It encodes CASSLRDSTDTQYF. Together with reference TRBV5-1 and TRBJ2-3, the CDR3 gives the full variable domain: KAGVTQTPRYLIKTRGQQVTLSCSPISGHRSVSWYQQTPGQGLQFLFEYFSETQRNKGNFPGRFSGRQFSNSRSEMNVSTLELGDSALYLCASSLRDSTDTQYFGPGTRLTVL.

The chain is built from TRBV18 and TRBJ1-4; weak D call: TRBD1 (6 bases). CDR3 size: 15 residues. V was trimmed by 4 bases and J by 7 bases, leaving 16 bases between them. CDR1 KGHSH and CDR2 LQKENI come from the germline V gene. The DNA for the CDR3 is TGTGCCAGCTCACGAGAAAACAGGGAGAGTGAAAAACTGTTTTTT. It specifies CASSRENRESEKLFF.

The gene calls are TRBV7-9 and TRBJ2-5, with D perhaps matching TRBD1 or TRBD2 (5 bases each). Looked up from germline, CDR1 is SEHNR and CDR2 is FQNEAQ (reference sequence). Trimming shortened V by 1 base and J by 2 bases, and 14 bases separated the two germline ends. This CDR3 comprises 16 residues. The CDR3 region has the DNA TGTGCCAGCAGCTTAGGGGGACCATTGGGGCAAGAGACCCAGTACTTC. It is translated as CASSLGGPLGQETQYF.

This sequence joins TRBV28 and TRBJ2-2; D gene uncertain. The CDR3 length is 12 residues. CDR1 MDHEN and CDR2 SYDVKM come from the germline V gene. V gave up 6 bases and J gave up 6 bases, with 8 bases separating them. In DNA, the CDR3 is TGTGCCAGCAGGCCCAGGCCCGGGGAGCTGTTTTTT. It is translated as CASRPRPGELFF.

V and J are TRBV20-1 and TRBJ2-7; D call uncertain. The V and J ends lost 6 bases and 2 bases respectively, with 8 bases between them. This CDR3 spans 11 amino acids. CDR1 DFQATT and CDR2 SNEGSKA come from the germline V gene (reference sequence). The CDR3 sequence is CSARRAYEQYF. The CDR3 DNA is TGCAGTGCAAGAAGGGCCTACGAGCAGTACTTC.

The rearrangement uses TRBV12-5 and TRBJ1-3; perhaps TRBD1 as D (5 bases). Germline V gene lookup returns CDR1 LGHNT and CDR2 FRNRAP. Trimming stripped 9 bases from V and 0 bases from J, with 15 bases between. The CDR3 sequence is 15 residues long. CDR3 residues: CASGTEGLSGNTIYF. Here the CDR3 DNA reads TGTGCTAGCGGTACAGAGGGGCTCTCTGGAAACACCATATATTTT.

The V and J genes are TRBV20-1 and TRBJ2-5; 13 nucleotides match TRBD2. The ends lost 0 bases at V and 4 bases at J; junction bases unmatched: 11. CDR1 is DFQATT, CDR2 SNEGSKA, per germline (reference sequence). This CDR3 has 18 residues. The chain's CDR3 is CSAREYHGLAGVRETQYF. The CDR3, as DNA: TGCAGTGCTAGAGAATACCATGGACTAGCGGGAGTTCGAGAGACCCAGTACTTC.

The rearrangement joins TRBV29-1 to TRBJ1-2, with a possible D match to TRBD1 (5 bases). CDR1 and CDR2 (germline): SQVTM, ANQGSEA. The CDR3 covers 14 residues. Deletions cut 6 bases from V and 8 bases from J, with 22 bases between. DNA of the CDR3: TGCAGCGTCTCCGGACACTTAACCTCGGAGGGCTACACCTTC. Residues: CSVSGHLTSEGYTF.

This clonotype has more than one count but fewer than ten. The CDR3 does not close with the conserved phenylalanine or tryptophan, likely indicating a read error. The CDR3 DNA reads TGTGCCAGCAGCTCCGGGGGTGAGCAGTTCCTC. This encodes CASSSGGEQFL. V is TRBV7-9 and J is TRBJ2-1, with a tentative D call TRBD2 (6 bases). The germline CDR1 and CDR2 sequences are SEHNR and FQNEAQ (reference sequence). This CDR3 has 11 amino acids. The V end lost 4 bases, the J end lost 9 bases, and 7 bases lay between the germline ends.